This T cell receptor beta chain was found in a study of blood T cell repertoires in COVID-19. Study-wide background: Some COVID-19 samples were acute and others convalescent; all came from the United States, Italy and Spain.

This clone was counted a single time. V gave up 0 bases and J gave up 4 bases, with 19 bases separating them. This CDR3 comprises 17 residues. Germline CDR1 is GTSNPN and CDR2 is SVGIG (reference sequence). In the study's own analysis: From reference gene primer amplification, estimates of nucleated cell counts were derived. TCRdb keeps only in-frame clones here, not all; method: immunoSEQ multiplex PCR. That table supplies the V and J calls and clone size; D and trimming were determined from the DNA. Of about 160,000 clones detected, approximately 90% appear once; the ten largest clones hold roughly 2.3%.

This chain uses TRBV30 with TRBJ2-1, with D maybe TRBD1 (6 bases). Material: peripheral blood. This sequence was found in a man aged 18 to 30 with acute or convalescent COVID-19. The CDR3 nucleotides read TGTGCCTGGAGTGTCACCAAATGGGGGCCTAATTACAATGAGCAGTTCTTC. This encodes CAWSVTKWGPNYNEQFF.